The 18 T cell receptor beta chains listed next were all sequenced from one sample in a study of T cell responses to AZD1222 COVID-19 vaccine. TCRdb's copy holds only in-frame clones and misses some; the assay was immunoSEQ multiplex PCR. The sample records tens of thousands of clones, around 88% being singletons. The material was peripheral blood, obtained 28 days after the second dose of the MenACWY control vaccine. The receptors were sampled from an adult who received the MenACWY meningococcal vaccine as a control.

The genes are TRBV29-1 and TRBJ1-1; D possibly corresponds to TRBD1 (6 bases). V gave up 6 bases and J gave up 0 bases, with 11 bases separating them. This CDR3 region has 13 residues. The germline CDR1 and CDR2 sequences are SQVTM and ANQGSEA. The CDR3 coding sequence is TGCAGCGTCTTCAGGGACATGAACACTGAAGCTTTCTTT. Translation gives CSVFRDMNTEAFF.

This chain uses TRBV2 with TRBJ2-2; D gene unclear. Germline CDR1 reads SNHLY; CDR2 reads FYNNEI. The CDR3 runs to 14 residues. Trimming removed 4 bases at V and 0 bases at J, with 6 bases between. This chain's CDR3 is CASSGMTNTGELFF. DNA of the CDR3: TGTGCCAGCAGTGGCATGACGAACACCGGGGAGCTGTTTTTT.

The chain employs TRBV6-5 and TRBJ1-4; D is unresolved. The CDR3 contains 15 residues. V lost 6 bases, J lost 0 bases, and 11 bases lay in between. The germline CDR1 and CDR2 sequences are MNHEY and SVGAGI. CDR3 in DNA: TGTGCCAGCAGACGGAGCGAGGCAACTAATGAAAAACTGTTTTTT. This gives the protein CASRRSEATNEKLFF.

Comments on this clone: One junction end does not reproduce the germline sequence, and a read error may be involved. This chain uses TRBV7-2 with TRBJ2-2; perhaps TRBD2 as D (5 bases). CDR1 and CDR2 from the germline V gene are SGHTA and FQGNSA. The CDR3 has 15 residues. The CDR3 is CASSIAFSPPGELFF. The CDR3 DNA is TGTGCCAGCAGCATAGCGTTTTCTCCCCCCGGGGAGCTGTTTTTT.

The rearrangement links TRBV5-1 to TRBJ2-1; possible D gene TRBD1, 5 bases. V was shortened by 1 base and J by 0 bases, with 11 bases between the two germline ends. From germline, CDR1 is SGHRS and CDR2 YFSETQ. The CDR3 extends over 16 amino acids. Here the CDR3 reads CASSLSQASSYNEQFF. Written as DNA, the CDR3 is TGCGCCAGCAGCTTGTCACAGGCGAGCTCCTACAATGAGCAGTTCTTC.

The CDR3 spells CASSRQNSPLHF. CDR3 sequence (DNA): TGTGCCAGCAGCCGACAGAATTCACCCCTCCACTTT. The chain has TRBV3-1 (or the pseudogene TRBV3-2) and TRBJ1-6; D possibly corresponds to TRBD1 (5 bases). V was pared by 4 bases and J by 7 bases, with 5 bases between. The germline V gene has CDR1 LGHDT and CDR2 YNNKEL (reference sequence). The CDR3 has 12 amino acids.

The table lists this clone with a count of one. This chain's CDR3 is CASSQDPSGEASYNEQFF. CDR3 DNA sequence: TGCGCCAGCAGCCAAGACCCTAGCGGGGAAGCCTCCTACAATGAGCAGTTCTTC. V is TRBV4-1 and J is TRBJ2-1; 9 nucleotides match TRBD2. This CDR3 contains 18 residues. V lost 0 bases and J lost 0; bases outside the gene matches: 6. The V gene's germline CDR1 is MGHRA and CDR2 YSYEKL.

The CDR3, as DNA: TGTGCCATCAGTGAGTCAGGGCTCCCTAATGAAAAACTGTTTTTT. Translated, it gives CAISESGLPNEKLFF. The chain uses TRBV10-3 and TRBJ1-4; no reliable D call. Deletions cut 0 bases from V and 3 bases from J, with 8 bases between. CDR1 and CDR2 from the germline V gene are ENHRY and SYGVKD. This CDR3 has 15 amino acids.

This chain connects TRBV12-3 or TRBV12-4 to TRBJ2-7; no clear D gene. There are 12 residues in the CDR3. Trimming removed 2 bases from V and 3 bases from J, with 5 bases in between. The CDR3 nucleotides read TGTGCCAGCAGTTTACCCTACTACGAGCAGTACTTC. This sequence encodes CASSLPYYEQYF.

The CDR3 loop reads CASSPEGSDHGYTF. CDR3 coding DNA: TGTGCCAGCAGCCCAGAGGGGTCAGACCATGGCTACACCTTC. The J gene is TRBJ1-2, the V gene TRBV5-4; TRBD1 might be the D (5 bases). Trimming shortened V by 4 bases and J by 6 bases, and 16 bases separated the two germline ends. The CDR3 runs to 14 residues. The germline V gene has CDR1 SGHNT and CDR2 YYREEE (reference sequence).

This clone was seen once. This chain links TRBV5-1 with TRBJ1-1; D might be TRBD1 (5 bases). The germline CDR1 and CDR2 sequences are SGHRS and YFSETQ. This CDR3 contains 15 residues. V was pared by 1 base and J by 2 bases, with 12 bases between. This CDR3 reads CASSLQGGGNTEAFF. The CDR3 nucleotides are TGCGCCAGCAGCTTGCAGGGTGGGGGAAACACTGAAGCTTTCTTT.

V usage is TRBV7-2 and J usage is TRBJ1-3, with 7 bases lining up with TRBD1. This CDR3 is built from 17 residues. Germline V lookup: CDR1 SGHTA, CDR2 FQGNSA. V dropped 1 base and J dropped 3; count of bases not matched to a gene: 9. The chain's CDR3 is CASSLGPDRAFGNTIYF. The CDR3 DNA reads as TGTGCCAGCAGCTTAGGACCAGACAGGGCTTTTGGAAACACCATATATTTT.

The rearrangement joins TRBV7-2 to TRBJ1-3; 10 bases align to TRBD1. Per germline, CDR1 SGHTA and CDR2 FQGNSA. V was clipped by 0 bases and J by 2 bases; unmatched bases: 4. The CDR3 runs to 17 residues. The DNA for the CDR3 is TGTGCCAGCAGCTTAGCTTTGGACAGGGGGACTGGAAACACCATATATTTT. Translation gives CASSLALDRGTGNTIYF.

The V and J genes are TRBV4-3 and TRBJ1-2; no reliable D call. This CDR3 spans 14 amino acids. From germline, CDR1 is LGHNA and CDR2 YSLEER. Trimming stripped 4 bases from V and 2 bases from J, with 11 bases between. The CDR3 region has the DNA TGCGCCAGCAGCCCCGAGGTAGGGAACTATGGCTACACCTTC. Translated: CASSPEVGNYGYTF.

This chain connects TRBV6-4 to TRBJ1-5; the match to TRBD1 covers 7 bases. The trim removed 6 bases at V and 4 bases at J, leaving 3 bases unmatched. The CDR3 spans 13 residues. Germline-derived CDR1 and CDR2 are MRHNA and SNTAGT. CDR3 region: CASSRDSNQPQHF. The CDR3, as DNA: TGTGCCAGCAGCCGGGACAGTAATCAGCCCCAGCATTTT.

The chain combines TRBV3-1 (or the pseudogene TRBV3-2) with TRBJ1-5; D may be TRBD1 (6 bases). CDR3 length equals 15 residues. Germline V gene data show CDR1 as LGHDT and CDR2 as YNNKEL (reference sequence). Trimming cost V 5 bases and J 3 bases, with 14 bases left between them. The CDR3 region is CASSTDQGPNQPQHF. In nucleotides, the CDR3 is TGTGCCAGCAGCACCGACCAGGGGCCCAATCAGCCCCAGCATTTT.

This chain uses TRBV5-5 with TRBJ1-4; no definite D call. This CDR3 has 16 amino acids. Between the trimmed V and J ends, which lost 4 bases and 0 bases, there was a span of 13 bases. CDR1 and CDR2 from the germline V gene are SGHKS and YYEKEE (reference sequence). CDR3 region: CASSPGRPATNEKLFF. CDR3 in DNA: TGTGCCAGCAGCCCGGGTAGGCCCGCAACTAATGAAAAACTGTTTTTT.

The V and J genes are TRBV12-3 or TRBV12-4 and TRBJ1-2, with 8 bases that match TRBD1. Trimming took 7 bases from V and 3 from J; bases not matched to a gene: 4. The CDR3 runs to 13 residues. The DNA of the CDR3 is TGTGCCAGCATTCCGGACAGGGACTATGGCTACACCTTC. As protein: CASIPDRDYGYTF.